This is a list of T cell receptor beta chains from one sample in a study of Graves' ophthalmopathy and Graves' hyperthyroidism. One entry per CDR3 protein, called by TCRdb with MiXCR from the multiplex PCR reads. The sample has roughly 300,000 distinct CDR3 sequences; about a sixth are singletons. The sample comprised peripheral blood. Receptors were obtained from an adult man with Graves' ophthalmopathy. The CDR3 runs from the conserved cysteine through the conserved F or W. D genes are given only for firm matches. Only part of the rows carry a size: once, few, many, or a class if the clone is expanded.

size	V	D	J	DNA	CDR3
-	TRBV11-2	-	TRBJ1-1	TGTGCCAGCAGCTTCGGAGTTTCTGGAGCTTTCTTT	CASSFGVSGAFF
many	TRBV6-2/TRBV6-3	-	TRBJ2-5	TGTGCCAGCAGTATAAGTGGCACCCAGTACTTC	CASSISGTQYF
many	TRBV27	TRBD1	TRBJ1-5	TGTGCCAGCAGTAACCACGGACAGGGTGGGAGCAATCAGCCCCAGCATTTT	CASSNHGQGGSNQPQHF
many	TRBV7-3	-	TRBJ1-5	TGTGCCAGCAGCTTAAAGTTTAAAGGGACACCAACTTATAGCAATCAGCCCCAGCATTTT	CASSLKFKGTPTYSNQPQHF
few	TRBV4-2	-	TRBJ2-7	TGTGCCAGCAGCCTGGGGGGGGGCAGCTCCTACGAGCAGTACTTC	CASSLGGGSSYEQYF
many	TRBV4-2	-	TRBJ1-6	TGTGCCAGCAGCCGGACGGTGCAGGGGAATTCACCCCTCCACTTT	CASSRTVQGNSPLHF
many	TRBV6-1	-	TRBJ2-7	TGTGCCAGCAGCCGCCCAGGGGCCGAGCAGTACTTC	CASSRPGAEQYF
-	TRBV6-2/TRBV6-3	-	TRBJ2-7	TGTGCCAGCAGCCCTCCGTGGAGGGAGCAGTACTTC	CASSPPWREQYF
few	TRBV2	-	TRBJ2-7	TGTGCCAGCAGTGACGGTACGGGCGACGAGCAGTACTTC	CASSDGTGDEQYF
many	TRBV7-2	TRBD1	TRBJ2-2	TGTGCCAGCAGCGTAGGGACAGTGAACACCGGGGAGCTGTTTTTT	CASSVGTVNTGELFF
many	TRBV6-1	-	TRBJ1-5	TGTGCCAGCAGTGAAGCCCCGGATCAGCCCCAGCATTTT	CASSEAPDQPQHF
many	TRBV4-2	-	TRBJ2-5	TGTGCCAGCAGCCAAGGGGGTCCTAGACTAGAGACCCAGTACTTC	CASSQGGPRLETQYF
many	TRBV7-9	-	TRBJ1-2	TGTGCCAGCAGCTTAGGGTCGGACCTCTATGGCTACACCTTC	CASSLGSDLYGYTF
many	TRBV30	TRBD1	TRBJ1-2	TGTGCCACCGGTGAGACAGGGGTTTATGGCTACACCTTC	CATGETGVYGYTF
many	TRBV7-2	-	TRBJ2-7	TGTGCCAGCAGCTTGCGCGGGGCATTCGCCTACGAGCAGTACTTC	CASSLRGAFAYEQYF
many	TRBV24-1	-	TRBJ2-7	TGTGCCACCAGCGGTAGCGGAGTCGAGCAGTACTTC	CATSGSGVEQYF
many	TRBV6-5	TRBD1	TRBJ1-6	TGTGCCAGCAGTTCATGGACAGGGGGATATTCACCCCTCCACTTT	CASSSWTGGYSPLHF
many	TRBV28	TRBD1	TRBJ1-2	TGTGCCAGCAGTGAAGGGACAGTCCTACGGAGAGGAGGCTACACCTTC	CASSEGTVLRRGGYTF
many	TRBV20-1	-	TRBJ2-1	TGCAGTGCCACAGGGACTTTCCCTAACCCTTACAATGAGCAGTTCTTC	CSATGTFPNPYNEQFF
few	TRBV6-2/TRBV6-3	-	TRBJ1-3	TGTGCCAGCAGTTACTCGGCGGCTGGGATCCTCCACTCTGGAAACACCATATATTTT	CASSYSAAGILHSGNTIYF
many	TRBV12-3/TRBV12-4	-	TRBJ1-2	TGTGCCAGCAGTTTTTCGGCTAGGGGCTACACCTTC	CASSFSARGYTF
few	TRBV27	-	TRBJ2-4	TGTGCCAGCATGGGGCTAAACAAAAACATTCAGTACTTC	CASMGLNKNIQYF
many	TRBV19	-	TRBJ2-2	TGTGCCAGTACAACGGACAGGAACACCGGGGAGCTGTTTTTT	CASTTDRNTGELFF
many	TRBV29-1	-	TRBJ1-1	TGCAGCGTACGGCAGGGGAACACTGAAGCTTTCTTT	CSVRQGNTEAFF
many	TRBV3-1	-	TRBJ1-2	TGTGCCTCCGCCGAGGCTAACTATGGCTACACCTTC	CASAEANYGYTF
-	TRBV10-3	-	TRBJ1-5	TGTGCCATCAGTGAGGATATTCGGGCCAATCAGCCCCAGCATTTT	CAISEDIRANQPQHF
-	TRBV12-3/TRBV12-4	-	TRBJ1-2	TGTGCCAGCAGTTCAGGAAGTCGGTGGGGCTACATCTTC	CASSSGSRWGYIF
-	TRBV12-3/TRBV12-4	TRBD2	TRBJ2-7	TGTGCCAGCAGTGGGTTTGGTCTAGCGGGGACCTACGAGCAGTACTTC	CASSGFGLAGTYEQYF
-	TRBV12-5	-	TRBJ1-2	TGTGCTAGTGGCCTTGGACAGATCTATGGCTACACCTTC	CASGLGQIYGYTF
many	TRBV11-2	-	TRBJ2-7	TGTGCCAGCAGCTTAGAGGCCGCCAGCTCCTACGAGCAGTACTTC	CASSLEAASSYEQYF
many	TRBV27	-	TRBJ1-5	TGTGCCAGCAGTTTATCAACAGGGTTCCAGCCCCAGCATTTT	CASSLSTGFQPQHF
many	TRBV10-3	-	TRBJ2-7	TGTGCCATAAGTAACCCTGGGCACACTTACGAGCAGTACTTC	CAISNPGHTYEQYF
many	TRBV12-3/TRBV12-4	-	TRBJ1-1	TGTGCCAGCAGTCGCAACAGGGTCCACACTGAAGCTTTCTTT	CASSRNRVHTEAFF
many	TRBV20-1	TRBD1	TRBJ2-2	TGCAGTGCTAGAGATTTTACAGGGGGCTTCACCGGGGAGCTGTTTTTT	CSARDFTGGFTGELFF
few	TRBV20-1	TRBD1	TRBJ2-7	TGCAGTGCTAGAGACCTTCAGACAGGGGACGAGCAGTACTTC	CSARDLQTGDEQYF
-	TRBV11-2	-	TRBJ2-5	TGTGCCAGCAGCTCCGGGGCTTCAGGGACCCAGTACTTC	CASSSGASGTQYF
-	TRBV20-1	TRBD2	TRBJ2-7	TGCAGTGCTACTAGGGAGGGCCCCTACGAGCAGTACTTC	CSATREGPYEQYF
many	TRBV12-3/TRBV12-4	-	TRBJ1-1	TGTGCCAGCAGCCCCCTCAGGTTGGGGAACACTGAAGCTTTCTTT	CASSPLRLGNTEAFF
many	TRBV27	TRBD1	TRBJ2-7	TGTGCCAGCAATTTAACGGGACAGGGTAGGTCCTACGAGCAGTACTTC	CASNLTGQGRSYEQYF
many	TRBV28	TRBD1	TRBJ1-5	TGTGCCAGCACCTCCGGGACAGGGGGAAATCAGCCCCAGCATTTT	CASTSGTGGNQPQHF
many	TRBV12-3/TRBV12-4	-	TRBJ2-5	TGTGCCAGCGGTTTGACCCCCCTGGGAGAGACCCAGTACTTC	CASGLTPLGETQYF
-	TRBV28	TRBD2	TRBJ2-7	TGTGCCAGCGCATCCTTTTTGGCGGGAGGCGGTTGGGAGCAGTACTTC	CASASFLAGGGWEQYF
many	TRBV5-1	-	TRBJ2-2	TGCGCCAGCAGCCGGGGAGACACCGGGGAGCTGTTTTTT	CASSRGDTGELFF
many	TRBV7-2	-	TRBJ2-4	TGTGCCAGCAGCTTAAGGGGTTTGCAACTAGCCAAAAACATTCAGTACTTC	CASSLRGLQLAKNIQYF
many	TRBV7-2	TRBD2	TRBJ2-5	TGTGCCAGCAGCTGGGCTAGCGGGCAAGAGACCCAGTACTTC	CASSWASGQETQYF
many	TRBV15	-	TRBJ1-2	TGTGCCACCAGCAGAGATAGCGGCTACACCTTC	CATSRDSGYTF
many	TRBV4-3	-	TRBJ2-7	TGCGCCAGCAGCCAAGGGTTAAAAGGGTTCTACGAGCAGTACTTC	CASSQGLKGFYEQYF
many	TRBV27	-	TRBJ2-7	TGTGCCAGCAGTTTAAACTACGGTTACGAGCAGTACTTC	CASSLNYGYEQYF
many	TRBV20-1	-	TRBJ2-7	TGCAGTGCTAGAAAAACCGGGACCCTGAACTACGAGCAGTACTTC	CSARKTGTLNYEQYF
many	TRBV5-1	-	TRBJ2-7	TGCGCCAGCAGCTTGGGGGGCGGAGAAACCTACGAGCAGTACTTC	CASSLGGGETYEQYF
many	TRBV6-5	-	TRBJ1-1	TGTGCCAGCACCGAGGCGGGCCAAGACACTGAAGCTTTCTTT	CASTEAGQDTEAFF
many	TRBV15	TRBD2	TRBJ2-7	TGTGCCACCAGCGGAGGACGATTCGACGGCCAGGGACTAGCTTACGAGCAGTACTTC	CATSGGRFDGQGLAYEQYF
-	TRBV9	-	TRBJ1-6	TGTGCCAGCAGCGTAGGGGTAGCAAATTCACCCCTCCACTTT	CASSVGVANSPLHF
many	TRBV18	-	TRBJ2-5	TGTGCCAGCTCCCGTTTCCTGGCAGACCAAGAGACCCAGTACTTC	CASSRFLADQETQYF
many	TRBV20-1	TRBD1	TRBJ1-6	TGCAGTGCTAGAGAAAGACAGGGGCTTAGTTCACCCCTCCACTTT	CSARERQGLSSPLHF
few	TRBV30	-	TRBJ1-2	TGTGCCTGGGCCGGGCAGGGATTTTATGGCTACACCTTC	CAWAGQGFYGYTF
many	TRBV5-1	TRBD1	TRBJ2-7	TGCGCCAGCAGCGGCCGGGACAGGGTTTACGAGCAGTACTTC	CASSGRDRVYEQYF
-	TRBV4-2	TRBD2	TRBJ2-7	TGTGCCAGCAGCCAACAAATAGGGACTAGCGGGGGCTACGAGCAGTACTTC	CASSQQIGTSGGYEQYF
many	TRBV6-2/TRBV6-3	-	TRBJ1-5	TGTGCCAGCAGTGGGGGCCAGGGCAGTCAGCCCCAGCATTTT	CASSGGQGSQPQHF
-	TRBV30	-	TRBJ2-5	TGTGCCTGGAGTGTACAAGTTGAGACCCAGTACTTC	CAWSVQVETQYF